This T cell receptor beta chain is drawn from a study of blood T cells in healthy people across ages. Findings and limits, study-wide: A strong correlation was found between TCR beta diversity and the percentage of naive T cells. Higher diversity and more naive CD4+ cells were features of long-lived donors, compared to aged donors. Calculation of diversity from one million T cells yielded estimates considered to be underestimates.

The V and J ends lost 9 bases and 8 bases respectively, with 16 bases between them. Germline values: CDR1 MNHEY, CDR2 SVGEGT. CDR3 length: 12 residues. This clonotype appeared a few times. Its antigen is unknown. The authors ran a second PCR of about 7 to 11 cycles using a sample-barcoded 5' primer and a J-beta primer mix. TCRdb reanalysed the 5' RACE reads using MiXCR and keeps one entry per CDR3 protein. The data contain approximately 1,100,000 distinct CDR3 sequences, 35% to 50% of them singletons. About 10 milliliters of peripheral blood were drawn from each donor into EDTA-treated tubes. The chain couples TRBV6-2 or TRBV6-3 to TRBJ1-2; weak D call: TRBD1 (5 bases). This receptor was identified in a woman aged 60-75 years in good health. Material: blood. The DNA for the CDR3 is TGTGCCAGTCGGGACCCCCAAGACGGCTACACCTTC. Translated, it gives CASRDPQDGYTF.